This entry lists 3 T cell receptor beta chains sequenced from one sample in a study of T cells after yellow fever vaccination. TCRdb recomputed calls from the 5' RACE reads with MiXCR, one row per CDR3 protein. The data contain a few hundred thousand distinct CDR3 sequences, 7% to 10% of them seen just once; the ten biggest clones take up around 17%. Sequencing was performed on PBMCs, taken roughly 46 days after the first yellow fever vaccination. These receptors all stem from a man younger than 35 who received the YFV17D yellow fever vaccine.

The chain joins TRBV29-1 to TRBJ1-2; unclear D gene. Trimming removed 4 bases at V and 6 bases at J, with 9 bases between. The V gene's germline CDR1 is SQVTM and CDR2 ANQGSEA. The CDR3 spans 11 residues. The CDR3 sequence is CSVGSHHGYTF. The CDR3 bases are TGCAGCGTTGGCAGTCACCATGGCTACACCTTC.

This clonotype was counted between two and nine times. The genes are TRBV7-3 and TRBJ2-2; D not resolved. CDR3 length: 15 amino acids. V gave up 0 bases and J gave up 5 bases, with 10 bases separating them. Germline CDR1 reads SGHTA; CDR2 reads FQGTGA. CDR3 nucleotide sequence: TGTGCCAGCAGCTTAACCTCGCAGAATACCGGGGAGCTGTTTTTT. This sequence encodes CASSLTSQNTGELFF.

About this clonotype: Without the conserved terminal phenylalanine or tryptophan, this CDR3 likely stems from a read error. This rearrangement joins TRBV7-8 to TRBJ2-1, with 9 bases matching TRBD2. The germline CDR1 and CDR2 sequences are SGHVS and FQNEAQ. Trimming took 5 bases from V and 9 from J; bases not matched to a gene: 11. This CDR3 has 15 amino acids. CDR3: CASSPGLALDSEQFL. The CDR3 DNA is TGTGCCAGCAGCCCTGGACTAGCGTTAGACAGTGAGCAGTTCCTC.